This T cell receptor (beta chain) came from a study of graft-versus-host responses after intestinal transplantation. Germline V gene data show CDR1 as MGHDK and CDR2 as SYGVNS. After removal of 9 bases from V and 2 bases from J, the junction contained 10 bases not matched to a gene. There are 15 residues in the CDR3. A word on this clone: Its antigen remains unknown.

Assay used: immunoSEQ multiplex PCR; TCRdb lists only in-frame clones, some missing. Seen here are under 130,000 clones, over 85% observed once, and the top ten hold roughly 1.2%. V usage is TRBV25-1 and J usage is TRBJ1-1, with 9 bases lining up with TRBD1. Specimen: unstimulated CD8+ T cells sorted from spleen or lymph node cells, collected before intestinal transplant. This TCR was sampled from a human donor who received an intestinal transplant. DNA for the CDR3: TGTGCCAGAAGAGTAAGACAGGGGGAAAACACTGAAGCTTTCTTT. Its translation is CARRVRQGENTEAFF.